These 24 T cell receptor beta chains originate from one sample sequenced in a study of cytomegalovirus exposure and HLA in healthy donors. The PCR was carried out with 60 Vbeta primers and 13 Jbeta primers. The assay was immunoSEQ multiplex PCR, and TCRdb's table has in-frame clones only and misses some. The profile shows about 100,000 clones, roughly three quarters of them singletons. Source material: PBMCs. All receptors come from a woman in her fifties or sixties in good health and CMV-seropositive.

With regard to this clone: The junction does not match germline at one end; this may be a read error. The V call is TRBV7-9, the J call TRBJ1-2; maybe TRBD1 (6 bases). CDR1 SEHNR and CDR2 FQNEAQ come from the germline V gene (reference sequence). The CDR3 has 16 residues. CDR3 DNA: TGTTCCAGCAGCTTAGGAACAGGGAGAGCTAACTATGGCTACACCTTC. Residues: CSSSLGTGRANYGYTF.

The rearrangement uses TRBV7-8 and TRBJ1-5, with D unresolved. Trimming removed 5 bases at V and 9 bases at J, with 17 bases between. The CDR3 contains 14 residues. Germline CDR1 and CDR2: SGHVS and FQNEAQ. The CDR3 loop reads CASSAEESSGPQHF. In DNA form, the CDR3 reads TGTGCCAGCAGCGCCGAAGAGAGTTCGGGGCCCCAGCATTTT.

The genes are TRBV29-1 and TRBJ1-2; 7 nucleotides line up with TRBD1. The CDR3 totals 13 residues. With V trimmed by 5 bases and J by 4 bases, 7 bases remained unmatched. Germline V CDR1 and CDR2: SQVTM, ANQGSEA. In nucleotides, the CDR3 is TGCAGCGTTACCGGGACAGTCGTCTATGGCTACACCTTC. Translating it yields CSVTGTVVYGYTF.

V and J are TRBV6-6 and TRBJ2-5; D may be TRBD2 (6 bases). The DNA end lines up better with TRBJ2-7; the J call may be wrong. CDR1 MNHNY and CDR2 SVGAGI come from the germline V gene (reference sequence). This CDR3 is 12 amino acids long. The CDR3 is CASVGGLNEQYF. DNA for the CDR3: TGTGCCTCCGTGGGGGGACTCAACGAGCAGTACTTC.

The CDR3: CATTNRESSSYNEQFF. The CDR3 bases are TGTGCCACCACCAACAGGGAGTCGAGCTCCTACAATGAGCAGTTCTTC. This chain uses TRBV14 with TRBJ2-1; perhaps TRBD1 as D (6 bases). The V gene lost 10 bases and the J gene lost 0 bases, with 19 bases spanning the gap. The CDR3 extends over 16 amino acids. The V gene's germline CDR1 is SGHDN and CDR2 FVKESK. The whole variable domain, remainder taken from reference TRBV14 and TRBJ2-1, is EAGVTQFPSHSVIEKGQTVTLRCDPISGHDNLYWYRRVMGKEIKFLLHFVKESKQDESGMPNNRFLAERTGGTYSTLKVQPAELEDSGVYFCATTNRESSSYNEQFFGPGTRLTVL.

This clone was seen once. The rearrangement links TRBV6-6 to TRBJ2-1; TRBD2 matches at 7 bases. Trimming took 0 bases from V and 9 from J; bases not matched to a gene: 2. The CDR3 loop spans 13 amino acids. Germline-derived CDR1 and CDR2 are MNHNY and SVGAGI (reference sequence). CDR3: CASSYSSGTEQFF. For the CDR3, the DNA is TGTGCCAGCAGTTACTCGAGCGGGACTGAGCAGTTCTTC.

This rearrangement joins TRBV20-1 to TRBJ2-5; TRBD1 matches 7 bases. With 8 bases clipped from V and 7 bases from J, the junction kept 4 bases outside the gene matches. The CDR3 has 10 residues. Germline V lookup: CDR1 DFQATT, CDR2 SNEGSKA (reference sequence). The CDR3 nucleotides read TGCAGTACAGGGGACGGGACCCAGTACTTC. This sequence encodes CSTGDGTQYF.

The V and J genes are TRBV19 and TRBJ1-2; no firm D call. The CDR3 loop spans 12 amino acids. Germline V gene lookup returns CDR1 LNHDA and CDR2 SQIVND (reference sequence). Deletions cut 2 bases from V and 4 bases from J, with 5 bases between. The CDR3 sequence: CASSIRSYGYTF. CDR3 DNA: TGTGCCAGTAGTATACGTAGCTATGGCTACACCTTC.

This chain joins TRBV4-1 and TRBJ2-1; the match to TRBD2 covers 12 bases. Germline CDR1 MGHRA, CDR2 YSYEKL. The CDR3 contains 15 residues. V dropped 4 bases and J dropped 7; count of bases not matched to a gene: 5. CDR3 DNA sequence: TGCGCCAGCAGCCTACCTAGCGGGAGGGGAAATGAGCAGTTCTTC. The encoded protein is CASSLPSGRGNEQFF.

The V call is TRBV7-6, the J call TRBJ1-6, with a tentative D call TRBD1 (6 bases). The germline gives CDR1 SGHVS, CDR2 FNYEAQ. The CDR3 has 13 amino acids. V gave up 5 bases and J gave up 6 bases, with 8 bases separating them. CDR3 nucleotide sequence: TGTGCCAGCAGCGTACAGGGTAATTCACCCCTCCACTTT. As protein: CASSVQGNSPLHF. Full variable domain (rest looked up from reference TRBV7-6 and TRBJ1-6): GAGVSQSPRYKVTKRGQDVALRCDPISGHVSLYWYRQALGQGPEFLTYFNYEAQQDKSGLPNDRFSAERPEGSISTLTIQRTEQRDSAMYRCASSVQGNSPLHFGNGTRLTVT.

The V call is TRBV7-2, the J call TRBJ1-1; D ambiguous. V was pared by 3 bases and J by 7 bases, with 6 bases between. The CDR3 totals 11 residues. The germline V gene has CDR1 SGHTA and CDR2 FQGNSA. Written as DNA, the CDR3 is TGTGCCAGCAGCTTCGGAGGTGAAGCTTTCTTT. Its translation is CASSFGGEAFF.

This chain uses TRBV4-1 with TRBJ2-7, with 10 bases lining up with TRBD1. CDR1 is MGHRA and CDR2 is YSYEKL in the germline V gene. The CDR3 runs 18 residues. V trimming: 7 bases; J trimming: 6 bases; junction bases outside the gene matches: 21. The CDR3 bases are TGCGCCAGCACCCGGGGGAGCGCGAGTACCGGGACAGGGGCCGAGCAGTACTTC. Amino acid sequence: CASTRGSASTGTGAEQYF.

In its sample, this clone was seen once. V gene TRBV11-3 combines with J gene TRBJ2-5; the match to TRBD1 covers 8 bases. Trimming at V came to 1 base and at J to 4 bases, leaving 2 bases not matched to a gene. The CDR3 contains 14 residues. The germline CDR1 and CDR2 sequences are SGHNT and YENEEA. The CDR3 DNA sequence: TGTGCCAGCAGCTTAGTGACAGGGGCAGAGACCCAGTACTTC. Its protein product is CASSLVTGAETQYF.

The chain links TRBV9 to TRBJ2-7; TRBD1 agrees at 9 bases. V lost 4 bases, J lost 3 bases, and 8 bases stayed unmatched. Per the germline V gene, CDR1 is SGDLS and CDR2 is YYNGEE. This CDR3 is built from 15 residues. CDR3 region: CASSPRVGQGYEQYF. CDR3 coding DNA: TGTGCCAGCAGCCCCAGAGTGGGACAGGGCTACGAGCAGTACTTC.

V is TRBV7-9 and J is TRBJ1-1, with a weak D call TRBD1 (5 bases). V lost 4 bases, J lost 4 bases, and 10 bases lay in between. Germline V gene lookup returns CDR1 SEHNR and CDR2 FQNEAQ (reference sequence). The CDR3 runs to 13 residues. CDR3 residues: CASSSPDSTEAFF. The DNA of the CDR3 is TGTGCCAGCAGCTCCCCTGACAGCACTGAAGCTTTCTTT.

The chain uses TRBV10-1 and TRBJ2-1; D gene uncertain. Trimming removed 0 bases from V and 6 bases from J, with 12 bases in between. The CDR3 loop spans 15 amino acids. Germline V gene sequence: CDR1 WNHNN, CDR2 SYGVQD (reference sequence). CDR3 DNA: TGCGCCAGCAGTGAGTCAACTACTGGATTCAATGAGCAGTTCTTC. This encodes CASSESTTGFNEQFF.

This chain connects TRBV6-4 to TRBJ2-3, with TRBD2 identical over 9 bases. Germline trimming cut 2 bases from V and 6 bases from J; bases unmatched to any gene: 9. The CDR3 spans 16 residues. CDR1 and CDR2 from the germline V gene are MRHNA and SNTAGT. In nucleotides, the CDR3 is TGTGCCAGCAGTGACCGGGGACTAGCCGGGAGGGATACGCAGTATTTT. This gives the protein CASSDRGLAGRDTQYF.

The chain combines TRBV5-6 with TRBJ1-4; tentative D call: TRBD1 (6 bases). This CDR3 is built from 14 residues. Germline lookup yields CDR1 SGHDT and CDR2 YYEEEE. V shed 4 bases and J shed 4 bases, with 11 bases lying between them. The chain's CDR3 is CASSPQGINEKLFF. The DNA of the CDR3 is TGTGCCAGCAGCCCACAGGGTATTAATGAAAAACTGTTTTTT.

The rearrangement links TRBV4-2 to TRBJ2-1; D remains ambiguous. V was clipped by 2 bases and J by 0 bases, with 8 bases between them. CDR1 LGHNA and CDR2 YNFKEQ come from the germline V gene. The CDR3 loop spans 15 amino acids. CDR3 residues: CASSQKADSYNEQFF. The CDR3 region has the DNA TGTGCCAGCAGCCAAAAGGCGGACTCCTACAATGAGCAGTTCTTC.

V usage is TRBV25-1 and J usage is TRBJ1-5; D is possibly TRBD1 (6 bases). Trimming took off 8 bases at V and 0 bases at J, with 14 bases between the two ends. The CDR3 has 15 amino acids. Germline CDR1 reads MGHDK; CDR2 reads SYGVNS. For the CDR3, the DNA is TGTGCCAGCCAACCCACAGGGTATAGCAATCAGCCCCAGCATTTT. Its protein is CASQPTGYSNQPQHF.

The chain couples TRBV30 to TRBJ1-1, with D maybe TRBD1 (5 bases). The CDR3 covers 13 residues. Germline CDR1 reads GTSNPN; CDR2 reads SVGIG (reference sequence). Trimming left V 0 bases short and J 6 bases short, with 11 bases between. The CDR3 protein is CAWSVNWGAEAFF. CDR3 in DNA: TGTGCCTGGAGTGTTAACTGGGGGGCTGAAGCTTTCTTT.

Here the CDR3 reads CAWTRGAGPEAFF. For the CDR3, the DNA is TGTGCCTGGACTCGGGGGGCAGGGCCTGAAGCTTTCTTT. V gene TRBV30 combines with J gene TRBJ1-1, with D perhaps matching TRBD1 (6 bases). This CDR3 comprises 13 residues. The germline CDR1 and CDR2 sequences are GTSNPN and SVGIG (reference sequence). V dropped 4 bases and J dropped 6 bases, with 15 bases sitting between them.

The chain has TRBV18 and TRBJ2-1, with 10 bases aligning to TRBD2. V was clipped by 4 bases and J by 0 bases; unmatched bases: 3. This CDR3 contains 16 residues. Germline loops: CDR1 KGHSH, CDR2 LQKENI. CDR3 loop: CASSRSGGSSYNEQFF. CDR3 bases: TGTGCCAGCTCACGTAGCGGGGGGAGCTCCTACAATGAGCAGTTCTTC.

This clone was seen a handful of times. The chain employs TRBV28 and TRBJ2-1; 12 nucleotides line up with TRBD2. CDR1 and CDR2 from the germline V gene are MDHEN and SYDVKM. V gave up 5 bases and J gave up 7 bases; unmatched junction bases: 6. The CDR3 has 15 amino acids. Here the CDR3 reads CASSLAGGPVNEQFF. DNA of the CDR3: TGTGCCAGCAGTCTAGCGGGAGGGCCAGTGAATGAGCAGTTCTTC.